These 8 T cell receptor beta chains share one sample of origin, sequenced in a study of T cell clusters in autoimmune cytopenias. TRB amplification used around 260 ng of peripheral blood genomic DNA. One tube held mixed TRB-A and TRB-B primer pools for touch-down PCR. Following a re-call of the multiplex PCR reads, TCRdb has one entry per CDR3 protein and lacks DNA. The sample's table shows over 700 distinct CDR3 sequences. Material: peripheral blood. Source of these receptors: a human donor with an autoimmune cytopenia or autoimmune hepatitis (not recorded which).

This clonotype is classed as medium-sized by frequency. This rearrangement joins TRBV11-2 to TRBJ2-2; the TRBD1 assignment by TCRdb is unverifiable without DNA. Per germline, CDR1 SGHAT and CDR2 FQNNGV. The CDR3 runs 14 residues. This chain's CDR3 is CASSLVGATGELFF.

The chain uses TRBV5-5 and TRBJ2-7. This CDR3 has 14 residues. Germline V lookup: CDR1 SGHKS, CDR2 YYEKEE (reference sequence). The CDR3 reads CASSLRLGDYEQYF.

Judged by frequency, this clonotype is medium-sized. The chain links TRBV5-4 to TRBJ1-1. Germline CDR1 SGHNT, CDR2 YYREEE (reference sequence). The CDR3 has 13 amino acids. CDR3 amino acids: CASSLAGNTEAFF.

This clonotype is classed as medium-sized (0.01 to 0.1%) by frequency. This chain joins TRBV5-6 and TRBJ1-2; TCRdb names TRBD1, which stays unverified in the absence of DNA. The CDR3 sequence is 14 residues long. The V gene's germline CDR1 is SGHDT and CDR2 YYEEEE. The CDR3 is CASRSMGTGDGYTF.

CDR3 sequence: CSVGGAGGNIGYTF. This sequence joins TRBV29-1 and TRBJ1-2; with no DNA, the TCRdb D assignment of TRBD1 cannot be verified. Germline assignment: CDR1 SQVTM and CDR2 ANQGSEA. The CDR3 is 14 amino acids.

This clonotype ranks as medium-sized in terms of frequency. The chain joins TRBV5-6 to TRBJ2-7. This CDR3 is built from 13 residues. Germline CDR1 SGHDT, CDR2 YYEEEE. The CDR3 spells CASSLSVTYEQYF.

This clonotype is medium-sized (0.01 to 0.1%) by frequency. The genes are TRBV14 and TRBJ1-1; TCRdb lists TRBD1, though no DNA is available to test this call. There are 17 residues in the CDR3. Germline lookup yields CDR1 SGHDN and CDR2 FVKESK. The CDR3 loop is CASSQSLGTVMNTEAFF.

The V and J genes are TRBV29-1 and TRBJ2-7; TCRdb reports TRBD2, a call that lacks DNA to check it against. The CDR3 extends over 13 amino acids. Germline V lookup: CDR1 SQVTM, CDR2 ANQGSEA. CDR3 sequence reads: CSVVGLALYEQYF.